Below are 10 T cell receptor beta chains sequenced from a single sample in a study of blood T cell repertoires in COVID-19 (TCRdb year 2020). The receptor library was made with the immunoSEQ multiplex PCR assay. Imported from immuneACCESS, the table was reduced by TCRdb to in-frame sequences with V and J called. These copies leave out some clones; in studies compared against another copy, an unresolved V gene accounts for under half, and the cause of the remainder is not known. This sample gives over 90,000 clones in total; approximately 87% of them show up just once. About an eighth of the sample lies in the top ten. The sequenced material came from peripheral blood. The origin of the receptors is a human donor in a cohort sampled during active or convalescent COVID-19.

The chain carries TRBV12-3 or TRBV12-4 and TRBJ1-5; maybe TRBD1 (6 bases). CDR3 length: 13 amino acids. V shed 6 bases and J shed 7 bases, with 13 bases lying between them. The CDR3 loop reads CASSYPGEQPQHF. DNA for the CDR3: TGTGCCAGCAGCTACCCAGGGGAGCAGCCCCAGCATTTT.

The chain couples TRBV11-3 to TRBJ2-7; 7 nucleotides align to TRBD1. The CDR3 spans 15 residues. V dropped 3 bases and J dropped 4; count of bases not matched to a gene: 9. Germline CDR1 and CDR2: SGHNT and YENEEA. The CDR3 here is CASSLAGTEPYEQYF. CDR3 coding DNA: TGTGCCAGCAGCTTGGCAGGGACAGAGCCTTACGAGCAGTACTTC.

This chain uses TRBV28 with TRBJ1-1, with 9 bases aligning to TRBD1. The V gene's germline CDR1 is MDHEN and CDR2 SYDVKM. V trimming: 6 bases; J trimming: 2 bases; junction bases outside the gene matches: 7. CDR3 length equals 15 residues. Here the CDR3 reads CASSPGQGPNTEAFF. Written as DNA, the CDR3 is TGTGCCAGCAGCCCGGGACAGGGCCCCAACACTGAAGCTTTCTTT.

The chain recombines TRBV10-3 with TRBJ2-1, with TRBD2 identical over 10 bases. The V gene's germline CDR1 is ENHRY and CDR2 SYGVKD. CDR3 length equals 15 residues. After removal of 10 bases from V and 5 bases from J, the junction contained 11 bases not matched to a gene. This chain's CDR3 is CATRERTSGDNEQFF. Written as DNA, the CDR3 is TGTGCCACCAGGGAACGGACTAGCGGTGACAATGAGCAGTTCTTC.

The chain carries TRBV5-1 and TRBJ1-2; 8 bases line up with TRBD1. V shed 0 bases and J 7 bases; nucleotides not matched to a gene: 8. Germline lookup yields CDR1 SGHRS and CDR2 YFSETQ. This CDR3 has 15 residues. CDR3 DNA sequence: TGCGCCAGCAGCTTGGCCGGGACAGGCTCTGGTGGCTACACCTTC. Translated: CASSLAGTGSGGYTF.

This chain uses TRBV7-9 with TRBJ2-1; TRBD2 matches at 11 bases. Germline-derived CDR1 and CDR2 are SEHNR and FQNEAQ (reference sequence). The trim removed 6 bases at V and 6 bases at J, leaving 10 bases unmatched. The CDR3 runs to 16 residues. The chain's CDR3 is CASSSNRLAGSNEQFF. Here the CDR3 DNA reads TGTGCCAGCAGTTCAAATAGACTAGCGGGAAGCAATGAGCAGTTCTTC.

The chain joins TRBV6-5 to TRBJ2-7, with D perhaps matching TRBD2 (6 bases). With 0 bases removed from V and 7 bases from J, the gap between germline ends came to 16 bases. The CDR3 has 15 amino acids. Per germline, CDR1 MNHEY and CDR2 SVGAGI. Written as DNA, the CDR3 is TGTGCCAGCAGTTACTCGATCTCCGGGACTGGGGAGCAGTACTTC. Amino acid sequence: CASSYSISGTGEQYF.

The chain has TRBV12-3 or TRBV12-4 and TRBJ2-2, with D uncertain. This CDR3 is 12 amino acids long. The germline V and J ends were trimmed by 7 bases and 7 bases, with 10 bases remaining between them. The CDR3, as DNA: TGTGCCAGCAATGGTCAGTACGGGGAGCTGTTTTTT. Translated: CASNGQYGELFF.

In its sample, this clone was seen a few times. The chain links TRBV10-3 to TRBJ1-2; TRBD1 matches at 9 bases. Per the germline V gene, CDR1 is ENHRY and CDR2 is SYGVKD. The CDR3 extends over 17 amino acids. Losses at the gene ends were 5 bases for V and 2 bases for J; bases not matched to a gene: 12. In nucleotides, the CDR3 is TGTGCCATCAGTTCAGGGACAGGGAAGGGGCCAAACTATGGCTACACCTTC. It is translated as CAISSGTGKGPNYGYTF.

The V call is TRBV19, the J call TRBJ2-7; D might be TRBD1 (5 bases). The CDR3 length is 13 residues. The V gene's germline CDR1 is LNHDA and CDR2 SQIVND (reference sequence). V gave up 2 bases and J gave up 2 bases, with 7 bases separating them. The CDR3, as DNA: TGTGCCAGTAGTATAAAGGGGACCTACGAGCAGTACTTC. Its translation: CASSIKGTYEQYF.